The text below deals with one T cell receptor (beta chain). Its antigen remains unknown. The data belong to a study of shared clonotypes between healthy human individuals. Study as a whole: The cohort had a couple of women and three men, ages 18 to 49.

This CDR3 has 15 residues. CDR1 SGHVS and CDR2 FQNEAQ come from the germline V gene. V lost 2 bases and J lost 4, with 12 bases in between. Points from the study as a whole: Clonotypes shared by all four donors outscored non-shared clonotypes in generation probability. Naive subsets generally exceeded memory subsets in estimated richness.

The table came from immunoSEQ multiplex PCR; TCRdb's copy has only in-frame clones and leaves some out. The data contain about 690,000 clones, 80% to 95% of them singletons. The study drew all its donors from Caucasian adults living in Nashville, Tennessee. The sample consisted of memory CD8+ T cells from PBMCs. Specified subset: CD45RO+ cells pooled with CCR7-negative TemRA cells. V is TRBV7-8 and J is TRBJ2-1; tentative D call: TRBD1 (5 bases). The source is a young man in good health. Some clones in this sample may be carry-over from other donors' samples. CDR3: CASSLLGAGYNEQFF. The DNA of the CDR3 is TGTGCCAGCAGCTTACTAGGGGCAGGTTACAATGAGCAGTTCTTC.